One sample yielded the 6 T cell receptor beta chains listed below, sequenced in a study of T-cell memory formation after mild COVID-19. TCRdb independently ran MiXCR on the 5' RACE reads; one entry per CDR3 protein. Found here are some 350,000 distinct CDR3 sequences, around 15% of them singletons; the top ten hold around 24%. The specimen was PBMCs or a T cell subset sorted from them (not recorded which). Receptors were obtained from a man aged 18 to 30 who had mild COVID-19 (a few samples of this study predate the infection). Cell type and time point are not known.

In this sample, this clonotype turned up a few times. The V and J genes are TRBV20-1 and TRBJ2-3, with 9 bases aligning to TRBD2. CDR3 size: 14 residues. Germline lookup yields CDR1 DFQATT and CDR2 SNEGSKA (reference sequence). V was pared by 6 bases and J by 1 base, with 5 bases of the junction left unmatched. The CDR3 region is CSAPIAGGTDTQYF. The CDR3 DNA follows: TGCAGTGCACCAATAGCGGGAGGCACAGATACGCAGTATTTT.

The J gene is TRBJ1-2, the V gene TRBV6-5, with D possibly TRBD1 on 6 matching bases. V was clipped by 4 bases and J by 4 bases, with 16 bases between them. Germline CDR1 reads MNHEY; CDR2 reads SVGAGI. This CDR3 region has 15 residues. Here the CDR3 DNA reads TGTGCCAGCAGTTTCAATGGGGGGCGAGTCTATGGCTACACCTTC. Translation: CASSFNGGRVYGYTF.

This clonotype was observed at least ten times. V gene TRBV5-6 combines with J gene TRBJ1-4, with D possibly TRBD1 on 5 matching bases. CDR3 length: 15 residues. V gave up 4 bases and J gave up 7 bases, with 17 bases separating them. Per germline, CDR1 SGHDT and CDR2 YYEEEE. The CDR3 loop is CASSMRGGGVEKLFF. The CDR3 bases are TGTGCCAGCAGCATGAGGGGAGGTGGAGTTGAAAAACTGTTTTTT.

This clonotype was observed at least ten times. The chain combines TRBV6-1 with TRBJ2-5, with 11 bases matching TRBD2. V lost 6 bases to trimming and J lost 9 bases; unmatched junction nucleotides: 12. Germline assignment: CDR1 MNHNS and CDR2 SASEGT. The CDR3 covers 15 residues. CDR3 sequence reads: CASSLSGGGRGAQYF. The CDR3 region has the DNA TGTGCCAGCAGCCTTAGCGGGGGGGGTCGAGGGGCCCAGTACTTC.

This clonotype was detected a few times. This chain links TRBV6-5 with TRBJ2-1; D call uncertain. The V end was cut by 8 bases, the J end by 6 bases, with 11 bases between. The CDR3 loop spans 12 amino acids. The germline gives CDR1 MNHEY, CDR2 SVGAGI. The CDR3 DNA follows: TGTGCCAGCGGACCCTCCGGCAATGAGCAGTTCTTC. Its protein product is CASGPSGNEQFF.

Comment on this clonotype: This may come from a read error, since a much larger clone is one base off. This chain joins TRBV11-2 and TRBJ2-1, with D hard to call. The CDR3 extends over 12 amino acids. V lost 1 base to trimming and J lost 5 bases, with 3 bases between them. From germline, CDR1 is SGHAT and CDR2 FQNNGV. The CDR3: CASSLGDNEQFF. DNA of the CDR3: TGTGCCAGCAGCTTAGGGGACAATGAGCAGTTCTTC.